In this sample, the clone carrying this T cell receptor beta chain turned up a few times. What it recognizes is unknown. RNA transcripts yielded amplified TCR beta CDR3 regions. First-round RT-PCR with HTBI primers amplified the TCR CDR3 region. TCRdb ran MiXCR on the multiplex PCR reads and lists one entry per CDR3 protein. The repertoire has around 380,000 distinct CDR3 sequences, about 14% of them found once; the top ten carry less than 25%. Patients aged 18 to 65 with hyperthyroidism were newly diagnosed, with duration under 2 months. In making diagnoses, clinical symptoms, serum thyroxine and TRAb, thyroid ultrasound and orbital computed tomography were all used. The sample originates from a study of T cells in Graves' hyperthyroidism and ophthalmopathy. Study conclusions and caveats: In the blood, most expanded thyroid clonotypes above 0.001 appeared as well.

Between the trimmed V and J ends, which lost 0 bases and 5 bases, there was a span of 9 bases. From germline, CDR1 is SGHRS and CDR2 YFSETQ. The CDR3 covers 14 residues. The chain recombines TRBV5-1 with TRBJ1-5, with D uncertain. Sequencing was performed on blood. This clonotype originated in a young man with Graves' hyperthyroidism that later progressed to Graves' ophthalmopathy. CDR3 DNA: TGCGCCAGCAGCTTGGCCCCCGCGGATCAGCCCCAGCATTTT. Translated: CASSLAPADQPQHF.